This passage covers 27 T cell receptor beta chains from one sample sequenced in a study of spatial heterogeneity in lung cancer. In TCRdb, the 5' RACE reads were re-called with MiXCR into one record per CDR3 protein. Of some 28,000 distinct CDR3 sequences in the sample, roughly 8% are singletons; the top ten hold under 40%. Time point here: sample taken at primary tumor resection. Unsorted samples of tumor, nontumor lung or frozen PBMC had their whole RNA sequenced. Sequencing used PBMCs, obtained at surgery. These receptors came from a female donor with early-stage non-small cell lung cancer.

This clonotype was found a few times. The chain uses TRBV20-1 and TRBJ2-1; D is perhaps TRBD1 (6 bases). This CDR3 is built from 13 residues. CDR1 DFQATT and CDR2 SNEGSKA come from the germline V gene (reference sequence). Deletions cut 6 bases from V and 9 bases from J, with 18 bases between. As DNA, the CDR3 is TGCAGTGCCGCGGGTTCCTCCAGGGGTGAGCAGTTCTTC. It is translated as CSAAGSSRGEQFF.

This clonotype was seen a handful of times. This sequence joins TRBV10-3 and TRBJ1-6, with D maybe TRBD1 (5 bases). Looked up from germline, CDR1 is ENHRY and CDR2 is SYGVKD. The germline V and J ends were trimmed by 5 bases and 7 bases, with 24 bases remaining between them. This CDR3 is 18 amino acids long. The CDR3 region is CAISTHNASGKQNSPLHF. The CDR3 nucleotides are TGTGCCATCAGTACCCACAATGCCTCAGGGAAGCAAAATTCACCCCTCCACTTT.

The table lists this clonotype with a few counts. This rearrangement joins TRBV27 to TRBJ1-1, with a weak D call TRBD1 (5 bases). Trimming left V 1 base short and J 10 bases short, with 19 bases between. CDR1 is MNHEY and CDR2 is SMNVEV in the germline V gene (reference sequence). The CDR3 consists of 15 residues. CDR3 DNA sequence: TGTGCCAGCAGTTTATTTTGGCCCTGGTCAGGGAGAGCTTTCTTT. Translating it yields CASSLFWPWSGRAFF.

About this clonotype: A much larger clone lies a single base off, so this may be a read error. The chain recombines TRBV28 with TRBJ1-5; D unresolved. This CDR3 is built from 14 residues. Trimming took 6 bases from V and 5 from J, leaving 14 bases between them. Germline V gene sequence: CDR1 MDHEN, CDR2 SYDVKM. CDR3 in amino acids: CASSSSSVYQPQHF. In DNA, the CDR3 is TGTGCCAGCAGCTCTAGCAGCGTCTATCAGCCCCAGCATTTT.

This clonotype was observed many times. The chain links TRBV6-6 to TRBJ2-1, with TRBD2 matching over 10 bases. V was pared by 4 bases and J by 1 base, with 4 bases of the junction left unmatched. Germline V gene data show CDR1 as MNHNY and CDR2 as SVGAGI (reference sequence). The CDR3 length is 16 residues. The CDR3 sequence is CASSSLAGGSYNEQFF. For the CDR3, the DNA is TGTGCCAGCAGTTCATTAGCGGGAGGTTCCTACAATGAGCAGTTCTTC.

As to this clonotype: A much larger clone lies one base from this, so it may be a read error. The rearrangement uses TRBV5-1 and TRBJ1-6; D not certain. The V gene's germline CDR1 is SGHRS and CDR2 YFSETQ. CDR3 length: 14 residues. CDR3 region: CVSSLLGVGSPLHF. The DNA for the CDR3 is TGCGTCAGCAGCTTGTTAGGAGTAGGATCACCCCTCCACTTT.

This clonotype occurred many times. The CDR3 DNA sequence: TGTGCCAGCAGCCAAGTGAAGAACTCTGGAAACACCATATATTTT. Amino acid sequence: CASSQVKNSGNTIYF. V gene TRBV4-2 combines with J gene TRBJ1-3; D call uncertain. V dropped 1 base and J dropped 0 bases, with 7 bases sitting between them. The CDR3 covers 15 residues. The V gene's germline CDR1 is LGHNA and CDR2 YNFKEQ.

This clonotype was found a few times. The chain joins TRBV19 to TRBJ2-3; D gene unclear. The CDR3 spans 14 residues. Germline V gene lookup returns CDR1 LNHDA and CDR2 SQIVND (reference sequence). The V end was cut by 2 bases, the J end by 0 bases, with 6 bases between. As DNA, the CDR3 is TGTGCCAGTAGTATATCGAGGAGCACAGATACGCAGTATTTT. Its protein product is CASSISRSTDTQYF.

Many counts were recorded for this clonotype. CDR3 residues: CSARGGNQPQHF. The CDR3 nucleotides are TGCAGTGCTAGAGGAGGGAATCAGCCCCAGCATTTT. This chain joins TRBV20-1 and TRBJ1-5; D unclear. The V gene lost 1 base and the J gene lost 4 bases, with 5 bases spanning the gap. The CDR3 length is 12 residues. Germline CDR1 and CDR2: DFQATT and SNEGSKA (reference sequence).

This clonotype was detected ten times or more. The V and J genes are TRBV5-1 and TRBJ2-6, with TRBD1 as a possible D gene (5 bases). V shed 0 bases and J shed 0 bases, with 16 bases lying between them. The CDR3 totals 19 residues. Germline V CDR1 and CDR2: SGHRS, YFSETQ. CDR3 in amino acids: CASSLAADRHLSGANVLTF. The CDR3 DNA reads as TGCGCCAGCAGCTTGGCGGCAGACAGACACCTCTCTGGGGCCAACGTCCTGACTTTC. Complete variable domain (other parts from reference TRBV5-1 and TRBJ2-6): KAGVTQTPRYLIKTRGQQVTLSCSPISGHRSVSWYQQTPGQGLQFLFEYFSETQRNKGNFPGRFSGRQFSNSRSEMNVSTLELGDSALYLCASSLAADRHLSGANVLTFGAGSRLTVL.

This clonotype was recorded at least ten times. The gene calls are TRBV23-1 and TRBJ2-7; D ambiguous. TRBV23-1 counts as an open reading frame of uncertain function. This CDR3 region has 13 residues. V gave up 0 bases and J gave up 4 bases, with 7 bases separating them. The CDR3 sequence is CASSQSVQYEQYV. CDR3 nucleotides: TGCGCCAGCAGTCAATCGGTGCAGTACGAGCAGTACGTC.

At least ten counts were recorded for this clonotype. The V call is TRBV7-8, the J call TRBJ1-5; no reliable D call. The CDR3 runs 17 residues. Germline values: CDR1 SGHVS, CDR2 FQNEAQ. V was trimmed by 1 base and J by 3 bases, leaving 16 bases between them. This CDR3 is CASSLGMYLGNNQPQHF. CDR3 in DNA: TGTGCCAGCAGCTTAGGGATGTATTTAGGGAACAATCAGCCCCAGCATTTT.

This clonotype was seen ten or more times. J is TRBJ2-3 and V is TRBV3-1; weak D call: TRBD2 (6 bases). CDR3 size: 15 residues. Per the germline V gene, CDR1 is LGHDT and CDR2 is YNNKEL (reference sequence). V was cut by 2 bases and J by 0 bases, with 9 bases left in between. This CDR3 is CASSQWDSSTDTQYF. CDR3 sequence (DNA): TGTGCCAGCAGCCAATGGGACTCCAGCACAGATACGCAGTATTTT.

This clonotype was counted at least ten times. The genes are TRBV12-3 or TRBV12-4 and TRBJ1-2; 8 bases are a match to TRBD1. CDR3 length: 14 amino acids. V dropped 2 bases and J dropped 3; count of bases not matched to a gene: 2. CDR3 protein: CASSLQGADYGYTF. Written as DNA, the CDR3 is TGTGCCAGCAGTTTACAGGGGGCGGACTATGGCTACACCTTC.

The sample holds many counts of this clonotype. The chain carries TRBV28 and TRBJ2-6; D remains ambiguous. CDR3 length: 15 amino acids. Trimming left V 2 bases short and J 2 bases short, with 7 bases between. CDR1 and CDR2 from the germline V gene are MDHEN and SYDVKM. CDR3 DNA sequence: TGTGCCAGCAGTTTAAAGACTGCTGGGGCCAACGTCCTGACTTTC. This encodes CASSLKTAGANVLTF.

The V gene is TRBV7-2, the J gene TRBJ1-1; D perhaps matches TRBD1 (5 bases). Deletions cut 5 bases from V and 1 base from J, with 14 bases between. The germline gives CDR1 SGHTA, CDR2 FQGNSA. The CDR3 runs 15 residues. This CDR3 is CASSPLTASNTEAFF. For the CDR3, the DNA is TGTGCCAGCAGCCCCTTGACAGCTTCGAACACTGAAGCTTTCTTT.

In DNA form, the CDR3 reads TGTGCCAGCGGAGATAAAGTCCCAGATACGCAGTATTTT. Translating gives CASGDKVPDTQYF. The rearrangement links TRBV6-2 or TRBV6-3 to TRBJ2-3; D ambiguous. The CDR3 covers 13 residues. V lost 8 bases to trimming and J lost 4 bases, with 13 bases between them. CDR1 is MNHEY, CDR2 SVGEGT, per germline.

This clonotype was seen ten or more times. The chain links TRBV7-6 to TRBJ2-3; no clear D gene. Germline assignment: CDR1 SGHVS and CDR2 FNYEAQ. The length of the CDR3 is 15 residues. V was cut by 7 bases and J by 2 bases, with 16 bases left in between. The CDR3 loop is CASTTSNSLTDTQYF. CDR3 DNA sequence: TGTGCCAGCACCACTTCCAACAGCCTCACAGATACGCAGTATTTT.

Only a few counts were recorded for this clonotype. V gene TRBV4-1 combines with J gene TRBJ1-5, with a weak D call TRBD1 (6 bases). V shed 0 bases and J shed 1 base, with 13 bases lying between them. The germline CDR1 and CDR2 sequences are MGHRA and YSYEKL. The CDR3 runs to 17 residues. The CDR3 region is CASSQEQGIFSNQPQHF. CDR3 nucleotides: TGCGCCAGCAGCCAAGAGCAGGGGATTTTCAGCAATCAGCCCCAGCATTTT.

This clonotype was seen at least ten times. CDR3 sequence: CASSLIPSTIYEQYF. In DNA, the CDR3 is TGTGCCAGCAGTTTAATCCCTAGCACTATCTACGAGCAGTACTTC. The gene calls are TRBV28 and TRBJ2-7, with TRBD2 as a possible D gene (5 bases). Germline values: CDR1 MDHEN, CDR2 SYDVKM. Between the trimmed V and J ends, which lost 2 bases and 3 bases, there was a span of 14 bases. The CDR3 spans 15 residues.

V and J are TRBV3-1 and TRBJ2-1; possibly TRBD1 for D (7 bases). Germline-derived CDR1 and CDR2 are LGHDT and YNNKEL (reference sequence). Trimming removed 5 bases at V and 12 bases at J, with 11 bases between. This CDR3 spans 11 amino acids. The CDR3 DNA reads TGTGCCAGCAGCGCGCGGGACAGGCAGTTCTTC. Amino acids: CASSARDRQFF.

The sample holds many counts of this clonotype. This chain uses TRBV29-1 with TRBJ1-2; D unclear. There are 14 residues in the CDR3. The V end lost 0 bases, the J end lost 3 bases, and 11 bases lay between the germline ends. Germline V lookup: CDR1 SQVTM, CDR2 ANQGSEA. Written as DNA, the CDR3 is TGCAGCGTTGAAGACACAGAATTTTACTATGGCTACACCTTC. Residues: CSVEDTEFYYGYTF.

This chain joins TRBV2 and TRBJ2-3; D is uncertain. This CDR3 contains 12 residues. Germline CDR1 is SNHLY and CDR2 is FYNNEI. The V end was cut by 8 bases, the J end by 0 bases, with 6 bases between. The CDR3 DNA sequence: TGTGCCAGCGGCGGAAGCACAGATACGCAGTATTTT. Its protein is CASGGSTDTQYF.

For this clonotype: Possible read error: a much larger clone is one base away. The chain combines TRBV7-6 with TRBJ2-5; the D gene is possibly TRBD2 (6 bases). CDR3 length equals 16 residues. Germline V gene lookup returns CDR1 SGHVS and CDR2 FNYEAQ. The CDR3 DNA is TGTACCAGCAGCTTAAACCTAGCGCAACACCAAGAGACCCAGTACTTC. It specifies CTSSLNLAQHQETQYF.

This clonotype was counted at least ten times. The J gene is TRBJ1-5, the V gene TRBV7-6, with 8 positions matching TRBD1. Germline V CDR1 and CDR2: SGHVS, FNYEAQ. Trimming removed 5 bases from V and 7 bases from J; junction bases left unmatched: 4. The CDR3 covers 13 residues. The CDR3 reads CASSGQGNQPQHF. The CDR3 DNA reads as TGTGCCAGCAGCGGACAGGGAAACCAGCCCCAGCATTTT.

This clonotype was recorded at least ten times. The DNA for the CDR3 is TGTGCCACCAGTGATTTGAATACCCAGTACTTC. The encoded protein is CATSDLNTQYF. This chain joins TRBV24-1 and TRBJ2-5; D unresolved. V was clipped by 0 bases and J by 8 bases, with 3 bases between them. The length of the CDR3 is 11 residues. Germline assignment: CDR1 KGHDR and CDR2 SFDVKD.

There are a few counts of this clonotype. The gene calls are TRBV24-1 and TRBJ1-4; tentatively, D is TRBD1 (5 bases). The CDR3 loop spans 15 amino acids. The V end lost 5 bases, the J end lost 3 bases, and 12 bases lay between the germline ends. CDR1 and CDR2 (germline): KGHDR, SFDVKD. The CDR3 region is CATSAWDGSNEKLFF. The CDR3 nucleotides are TGTGCCACCAGTGCTTGGGACGGATCTAATGAAAAACTGTTTTTT.